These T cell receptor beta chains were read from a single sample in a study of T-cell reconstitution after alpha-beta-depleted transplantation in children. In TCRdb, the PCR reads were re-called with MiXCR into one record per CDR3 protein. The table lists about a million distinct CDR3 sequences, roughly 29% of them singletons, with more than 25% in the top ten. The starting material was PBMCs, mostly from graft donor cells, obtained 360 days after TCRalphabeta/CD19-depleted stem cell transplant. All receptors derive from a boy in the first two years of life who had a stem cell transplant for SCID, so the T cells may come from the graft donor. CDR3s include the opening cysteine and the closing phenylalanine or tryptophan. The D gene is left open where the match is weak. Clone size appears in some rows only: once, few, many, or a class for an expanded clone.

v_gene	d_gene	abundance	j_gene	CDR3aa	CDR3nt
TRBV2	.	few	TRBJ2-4	CASSDRGRAKNIQYF	TGTGCCAGCAGCGACCGCGGACGGGCCAAAAACATTCAGTACTTC
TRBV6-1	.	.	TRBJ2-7	CASTPGLGYYEQYF	TGTGCCAGCACCCCGGGACTGGGGTACTACGAGCAGTACTTC
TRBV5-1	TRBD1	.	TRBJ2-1	CASSPPRGRGLENEQFF	TGCGCCAGCAGCCCACCCCGGGGCAGGGGGCTGGAGAATGAGCAGTTCTTC
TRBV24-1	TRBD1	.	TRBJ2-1	CATSAPGQGAGEQFF	TGTGCCACCAGTGCTCCGGGACAGGGGGCGGGTGAGCAGTTCTTC
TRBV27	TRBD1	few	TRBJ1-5	CASRDRQGVNQPQHF	TGTGCCAGCAGAGACCGTCAGGGGGTGAATCAGCCCCAGCATTTT
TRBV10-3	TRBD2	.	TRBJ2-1	CAITLTRLAGGRGYNEQFF	TGTGCCATCACCCTTACTAGACTAGCGGGGGGCCGGGGTTACAATGAGCAGTTCTTC
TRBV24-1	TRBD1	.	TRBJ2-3	CATSDSGQGKDTQYF	TGTGCCACCAGTGATTCCGGACAGGGGAAGGATACGCAGTATTTT
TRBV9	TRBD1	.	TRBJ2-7	CASSPTGVGVYEQYF	TGTGCCAGCAGCCCAACAGGGGTCGGGGTCTACGAGCAGTACTTC
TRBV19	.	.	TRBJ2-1	CASSPWSRTGSYNEQFF	TGTGCCAGTAGTCCCTGGTCGCGGACCGGCTCCTACAATGAGCAGTTCTTC
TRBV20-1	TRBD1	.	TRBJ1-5	CSARIIGGTGGRNQPQHF	TGCAGTGCTAGAATCATAGGTGGGACAGGGGGCAGAAATCAGCCCCAGCATTTT
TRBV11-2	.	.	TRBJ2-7	CASISTALSYEQYF	TGTGCCAGCATCTCGACAGCGCTCTCCTACGAGCAGTACTTC
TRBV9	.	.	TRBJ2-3	CASSVSSYTDTQYF	TGTGCCAGCAGCGTATCTTCTTATACGGATACGCAGTATTTT
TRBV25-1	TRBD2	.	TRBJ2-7	CASSETGGWQGPYEQYF	TGTGCCAGCAGTGAAACGGGGGGTTGGCAGGGCCCCTACGAGCAGTACTTC
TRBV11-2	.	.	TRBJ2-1	CASSHDEGLQFF	TGTGCCAGCAGCCACGACGAAGGCCTGCAGTTCTTC
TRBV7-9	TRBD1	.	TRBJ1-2	CASSPTGFDGYTF	TGTGCCAGCAGCCCGACAGGGTTTGACGGCTACACCTTC
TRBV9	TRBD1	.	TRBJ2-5	CASSVGGGTGRQETQYF	TGTGCCAGCAGCGTAGGAGGGGGGACAGGGCGGCAAGAGACCCAGTACTTC
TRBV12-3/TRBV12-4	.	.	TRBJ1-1	CASTRTGSEAFF	TGTGCCAGCACAAGGACGGGCAGTGAAGCTTTCTTT
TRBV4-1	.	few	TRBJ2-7	CASSQDRTGSSYEQYF	TGCGCCAGCAGCCAAGATCGCACAGGGAGCTCCTACGAGCAGTACTTC
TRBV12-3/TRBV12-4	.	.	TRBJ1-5	CASSPPGAVNQPQHF	TGTGCCAGCAGCCCCCCCGGGGCAGTCAATCAGCCCCAGCATTTT